This entry lists 3 T cell receptor beta chains sequenced from one sample in a study of T-cell memory formation after mild COVID-19. TCRdb redid the calling of the 5' RACE reads with MiXCR, one entry per CDR3 protein. The data hold 150,000 or so distinct CDR3 sequences, with more than 9% observed a single time. Material for sequencing was PBMCs or a T cell subset sorted from them (not recorded which). All receptors come from a man aged 18 to 30 who had mild COVID-19 (a few samples of this study predate the infection). Cell type and time point are not known.

In this sample, this clonotype turned up a few times. The V gene is TRBV20-1, the J gene TRBJ2-5; D remains unclear. This CDR3 contains 15 residues. The V gene's germline CDR1 is DFQATT and CDR2 SNEGSKA (reference sequence). The germline V and J ends were trimmed by 1 base and 5 bases, with 17 bases remaining between them. The CDR3 is CSARGQGAGRETQYF. In DNA form, the CDR3 reads TGCAGTGCTAGAGGCCAAGGTGCTGGCCGTGAGACCCAGTACTTC.

The chain couples TRBV12-3 or TRBV12-4 to TRBJ1-3, with unresolved D. This CDR3 region has 14 residues. V lost 8 bases and J 4 bases, leaving 15 bases between the germline ends. The CDR3 reads CASPKGPGGNTIYF. CDR3 nucleotides: TGTGCCAGCCCTAAAGGGCCAGGAGGAAACACCATATATTTT.

In this sample, this clonotype turned up a few times. The genes are TRBV18 and TRBJ2-7; D gene unclear. The CDR3 extends over 12 amino acids. Looked up from germline, CDR1 is KGHSH and CDR2 is LQKENI. V shed 3 bases and J shed 2 bases, with 5 bases lying between them. Here the CDR3 DNA reads TGTGCCAGCTCACCCGACACCTACGAGCAGTACTTC. Amino acids: CASSPDTYEQYF.